This is a list of T cell receptor beta chains from one sample in a study of cytomegalovirus exposure and HLA in healthy donors. Sequencing used immunoSEQ multiplex PCR; TCRdb keeps in-frame clones, though not all of them. Among around 110,000 clones listed, about 85% were seen once. The sample comprised PBMCs. These receptors came from a woman under 30 in good health and CMV-seropositive. The CDR3 runs from the conserved cysteine through the conserved F or W. The order of the fields is V gene, J gene, clone size, D gene, CDR3 DNA, CDR3 protein. The D gene is left open where the match is weak. Where a row states a size, it is once, few, many or the class of an expanded clone; other rows omit it.

TRBV6-1,TRBJ2-2,NA,TRBD2,TGTGCCAGCAGTGACCTTATACTCGGGGGGATCACCGGGGAGCTGTTTTTT,CASSDLILGGITGELFF
TRBV19,TRBJ2-7,NA,NA,TGTGCCAGTACCCGCGGGAACGAGCAGTACTTC,CASTRGNEQYF
TRBV4-3,TRBJ2-3,NA,TRBD2,TGCGCCAGCAGCCAAGCCGGGACTAGCGGGACTAGCACAGATACGCAGTATTTT,CASSQAGTSGTSTDTQYF
TRBV25-1,TRBJ2-2,few,NA,TGTGCCAGCAGTGAAGGTTTAGGGGACACCGGGGAGCTGTTTTTT,CASSEGLGDTGELFF
TRBV5-1,TRBJ1-2,NA,TRBD1,TGCGCCAGCAGCTTGGGGCAGGGGGCTAACTATGGCTACACCTTC,CASSLGQGANYGYTF
TRBV5-4,TRBJ2-7,NA,NA,TGTGCCAGCAGCTTGAGCAGGGGAGCCTACGAGCAGTACTTC,CASSLSRGAYEQYF
TRBV19,TRBJ1-1,NA,NA,TGTGCCAGTAGTATACGACAGCCCGTGAACACTGAAGCTTTCTTT,CASSIRQPVNTEAFF
TRBV4-1,TRBJ1-5,NA,NA,TGCGCCAGCAGCCAAGGATTGGCAGGGGATCAGCCCCAGCATTTT,CASSQGLAGDQPQHF
TRBV6-5,TRBJ1-2,NA,TRBD1,TGTGCCAGCAGTCCGGGACAGGGAAGAGGCTACACCTTC,CASSPGQGRGYTF
TRBV19,TRBJ2-4,NA,TRBD2,TGTGCCAGTAGGCCCCTGGGGGGGAAAAACATTCAGTACTTC,CASRPLGGKNIQYF
TRBV6-4,TRBJ2-1,NA,NA,TGTGCCAGCAGTGACTCGGAGGGGAATGAGCAGTTCTTC,CASSDSEGNEQFF
TRBV11-2,TRBJ2-3,NA,NA,TGTGCCAGCAGCCTTCTTAGCACAGATACGCAGTATTTT,CASSLLSTDTQYF
TRBV27,TRBJ1-5,NA,NA,TGTGCCAGCAGTGTGGATTCAGGGGCGAATCAGCCCCAGCATTTT,CASSVDSGANQPQHF
TRBV10-2,TRBJ2-7,once,NA,TGCGCCAGCAGTGAGTCGAGGGCCCCCGCGATCCGCACGCAGTACTTC,CASSESRAPAIRTQYF
TRBV20-1,TRBJ1-1,NA,NA,TGCAGTGCTAGGGGCATTTCTGAAGCTTTCTTT,CSARGISEAFF
TRBV5-6,TRBJ1-4,NA,TRBD1,TGTGCCAGCAGCTCGACAGGGGTTGATGAAAAACTGTTTTTT,CASSSTGVDEKLFF
TRBV2,TRBJ2-1,NA,NA,TGTGCCAACGGGGTGGCGGACTCCTACAATGAGCAGTTCTTC,CANGVADSYNEQFF
TRBV2,TRBJ2-2,NA,NA,TGTGCCAGCAAGACAAGAACCACCGGGGAGCTGTTTTTT,CASKTRTTGELFF
TRBV4-1,TRBJ1-2,few,TRBD1,TGCGCCAGCAGCCAAGTCCCAGGGGGCGACTATGGCTACACCTTC,CASSQVPGGDYGYTF
TRBV7-9,TRBJ1-2,once,TRBD1,TGTGCCAGCAGCTTAGAGACAGGGAGAGGCTACACCTTC,CASSLETGRGYTF
TRBV5-4,TRBJ2-7,NA,TRBD1,TGTGCCAGCAGCTTCGGGACAGGGACCTACGAGCAGTACTTC,CASSFGTGTYEQYF
TRBV6-1,TRBJ1-4,NA,NA,TGTGCCAGCAGTCCAAGACCCGGGGGAAATGAAAAACTGTTTTTT,CASSPRPGGNEKLFF
TRBV5-4,TRBJ2-1,NA,NA,TGTGCCAGCAGCGAGAGGAAGGACAATGAGCAGTTCTTC,CASSERKDNEQFF
TRBV7-9,TRBJ2-5,NA,TRBD2,TGTGCCAGCAGCTTCCGAGGAGACCTTAGCGGGGGGGCGTTAGAGACCCAGTACTTC,CASSFRGDLSGGALETQYF
TRBV6-1,TRBJ1-5,once,TRBD1,TGTGCCACCACAGGGGGCAATCAGCCCCAGCATTTT,CATTGGNQPQHF